Following are 22 T cell receptor beta chains from one sample sequenced in a study of T cell changes during pregnancy in multiple sclerosis (dated by TCRdb to between 2017 and 2020). Receptors were amplified or captured by the immunoSEQ multiplex PCR assay. TCRdb holds this immuneACCESS table with in-frame rearrangements only. Some clones are missing; in checked studies, unresolved V genes explain under half, and the rest has no known cause. This sample holds 38,000 or so clones; around 90% were observed only once. The top ten clonotypes cover approximately 0.41% of the sample. The source material was CD4+ T cells from peripheral blood mononuclear cells, sampled in the third trimester of pregnancy. The source of these receptors is a female donor with multiple sclerosis, enrolled in a pregnancy study.

The chain recombines TRBV5-1 with TRBJ2-1; tentative D call: TRBD2 (5 bases). V gave up 0 bases and J gave up 7 bases, with 14 bases separating them. Germline V gives CDR1 SGHRS, CDR2 YFSETQ. CDR3 length equals 15 residues. The CDR3 spells CASSLGVGVGNEQFF. The CDR3, as DNA: TGCGCCAGCAGCTTGGGGGTGGGAGTCGGTAATGAGCAGTTCTTC.

This clone was picked up one time. DNA for the CDR3: TGTGCCACCAGCAGACCAGGGGGCCTAAATGAGCAGTTCTTC. It encodes CATSRPGGLNEQFF. The rearrangement joins TRBV15 to TRBJ2-1, with TRBD1 matching 8 bases. The CDR3 extends over 14 amino acids. Trimming took 2 bases from V and 7 from J; bases not matched to a gene: 4. CDR1 is LNHNV, CDR2 YYDKDF, per germline (reference sequence).

J is TRBJ2-7 and V is TRBV7-2; TRBD2 agrees at 8 bases. The CDR3 is 16 amino acids. Germline trimming cut 0 bases from V and 1 base from J; bases unmatched to any gene: 5. Per germline, CDR1 SGHTA and CDR2 FQGNSA. The CDR3 DNA follows: TGTGCCAGCAGCTTAGCTCCTAGCGGGCTATCCTACGAGCAGTACTTC. Translation: CASSLAPSGLSYEQYF.

This clone appeared a single time. This chain connects TRBV12-5 to TRBJ2-7; TRBD1 agrees at 11 bases. Germline trimming cut 7 bases from V and 7 bases from J; bases unmatched to any gene: 6. Germline loops: CDR1 LGHNT, CDR2 FRNRAP. The CDR3 has 13 residues. The CDR3 bases are TGTGCTAGTGCCGTGGGGACAGGGGGGGAGCAGTACTTC. It yields the protein CASAVGTGGEQYF. Full variable domain (rest looked up from reference TRBV12-5 and TRBJ2-7): DARVTQTPRHKVTEMGQEVTMRCQPILGHNTVFWYRQTMMQGLELLAYFRNRAPLDDSGMPKDRFSAEMPDATLATLKIQPSEPRDSAVYFCASAVGTGGEQYFGPGTRLTVT.

This clone has a handful of counts. The chain couples TRBV4-2 to TRBJ1-1, with a tentative D call TRBD1 (5 bases). V was trimmed by 0 bases and J by 4 bases, leaving 12 bases between them. Germline CDR1 and CDR2: LGHNA and YNFKEQ. CDR3 length: 15 amino acids. For the CDR3, the DNA is TGTGCCAGCAGCCAAGATTCATTTCAGGGCACTGAAGCTTTCTTT. It codes for CASSQDSFQGTEAFF.

In regard to this clone: The junction departs from germline at one end; a sequencing error may be responsible. This rearrangement joins TRBV10-1 to TRBJ1-1; 7 nucleotides align to TRBD1. Germline V CDR1 and CDR2: WNHNN, SYGVQD (reference sequence). The length of the CDR3 is 12 residues. The CDR3 here is CASSESGGQPIF. CDR3 nucleotide sequence: TGCGCCAGCAGTGAGTCAGGGGGACAGCCGATATTT.

The CDR3 loop is CASAEANIQYF. The CDR3 coding sequence is TGCGCCAGTGCGGAAGCAAACATTCAGTACTTC. This chain connects TRBV5-1 to TRBJ2-4; D not resolved. This CDR3 comprises 11 residues. Germline values: CDR1 SGHRS, CDR2 YFSETQ. V was clipped by 8 bases and J by 6 bases, with 9 bases between them.

This rearrangement joins TRBV18 to TRBJ1-4, with D unclear. The V gene's germline CDR1 is KGHSH and CDR2 LQKENI. The V and J ends lost 4 bases and 8 bases respectively, with 11 bases between them. The CDR3 has 13 amino acids. CDR3 sequence (DNA): TGTGCCAGCTCACTCCAGGCTGGAGAAAAACTGTTTTTT. As protein: CASSLQAGEKLFF.

This clone was picked up a small number of times. The chain combines TRBV6-5 with TRBJ2-2, with unresolved D. Germline values: CDR1 MNHEY, CDR2 SVGAGI. The V end lost 1 base, the J end lost 5 bases, and 8 bases lay between the germline ends. The CDR3 consists of 14 residues. The CDR3 bases are TGTGCCAGCAGTTACTTTCGAGGTACCGGGGAGCTGTTTTTT. The encoded protein is CASSYFRGTGELFF.

The CDR3, as DNA: TGCGCCAGCAGCTTGGCCGGGCGGGGGGGGCAAGAGACCCAGTACTTC. As protein: CASSLAGRGGQETQYF. V and J are TRBV5-1 and TRBJ2-5; 9 bases align to TRBD2. With 0 bases clipped from V and 2 bases from J, the junction kept 5 bases outside the gene matches. The CDR3 has 16 amino acids. The germline V gene has CDR1 SGHRS and CDR2 YFSETQ. Together with reference TRBV5-1 and TRBJ2-5, the CDR3 gives the full variable domain: KAGVTQTPRYLIKTRGQQVTLSCSPISGHRSVSWYQQTPGQGLQFLFEYFSETQRNKGNFPGRFSGRQFSNSRSEMNVSTLELGDSALYLCASSLAGRGGQETQYFGPGTRLLVL.

CDR3 bases: TGTGCCAGCAGTTCGGGGAAAAAGGAGAGCGCTGAAGCTTTCTTT. Its translation: CASSSGKKESAEAFF. The chain is built from TRBV5-4 and TRBJ1-1; D is ambiguous. This CDR3 region has 15 residues. Deletions cut 5 bases from V and 6 bases from J, with 20 bases between. The germline CDR1 and CDR2 sequences are SGHNT and YYREEE (reference sequence).

The chain combines TRBV5-6 with TRBJ1-1; tentatively, D is TRBD1 (6 bases). The CDR3 loop spans 16 amino acids. The V gene lost 0 bases and the J gene lost 7 bases, with 19 bases spanning the gap. The germline V gene has CDR1 SGHDT and CDR2 YYEEEE. The CDR3 here is CASSLAGEGERGEAFF. CDR3 sequence (DNA): TGTGCCAGCAGCTTGGCCGGTGAGGGGGAAAGAGGTGAAGCTTTCTTT.

This sequence joins TRBV6-6 and TRBJ1-1; TRBD1 agrees at 10 bases. This CDR3 has 13 residues. Trimming took 2 bases from V and 6 from J; bases not matched to a gene: 0. Germline V CDR1 and CDR2: MNHNY, SVGAGI (reference sequence). CDR3 sequence: CASSYDRGPEAFF. CDR3 DNA: TGTGCCAGCAGTTACGACAGGGGGCCTGAAGCTTTCTTT.

J is TRBJ2-7 and V is TRBV7-6, with 10 positions matching TRBD2. This CDR3 region has 15 residues. J gave up 6 bases and V 5 bases, and 10 bases lay outside the gene matches. Per the germline V gene, CDR1 is SGHVS and CDR2 is FNYEAQ. The CDR3 here is CASSRGGTSVPEQYF. In DNA, the CDR3 is TGTGCCAGCAGCCGAGGCGGGACTAGCGTGCCCGAGCAGTACTTC.

This rearrangement joins TRBV28 to TRBJ1-1; D perhaps matches TRBD1 (5 bases). The CDR3 has 17 amino acids. V lost 3 bases, J lost 0 bases, and 17 bases lay in between. Germline CDR1 reads MDHEN; CDR2 reads SYDVKM. CDR3 sequence (DNA): TGTGCCAGCAGTTTGCTCCGTGGGGGGGGTATGAACACTGAAGCTTTCTTT. It codes for CASSLLRGGGMNTEAFF.

This clone was detected only once. J is TRBJ1-2 and V is TRBV6-9, with 7 bases fitting TRBD1. Germline CDR1 reads MNHGY; CDR2 reads SVAAGI. This CDR3 spans 13 amino acids. V lost 4 bases, J lost 3 bases, and 2 bases stayed unmatched. CDR3 loop: CASSSDRHYGYTF. CDR3 bases: TGTGCCAGCAGTTCGGACAGGCACTATGGCTACACCTTC.

The V call is TRBV9, the J call TRBJ2-2; a possible D gene is TRBD2 (5 bases). Germline assignment: CDR1 SGDLS and CDR2 YYNGEE. This CDR3 has 15 amino acids. Trimming shortened V by 3 bases and J by 0 bases, and 9 bases separated the two germline ends. The CDR3 coding sequence is TGTGCCAGCAGCGCATCCGGGACGAACACCGGGGAGCTGTTTTTT. Amino acid sequence: CASSASGTNTGELFF.

The J gene is TRBJ2-7, the V gene TRBV5-1; 8 bases fit TRBD1. J gave up 5 bases and V 7 bases, and 8 bases lay outside the gene matches. This CDR3 has 13 residues. Per the germline V gene, CDR1 is SGHRS and CDR2 is YFSETQ. CDR3 bases: TGCGCCAGCGAAGGACAGGGTAACAACGAGCAGTACTTC. It codes for CASEGQGNNEQYF.

The chain employs TRBV5-4 and TRBJ2-1; D might be TRBD2 (6 bases). The CDR3 totals 16 residues. Germline loops: CDR1 SGHNT, CDR2 YYREEE (reference sequence). V dropped 0 bases and J dropped 6 bases, with 16 bases sitting between them. CDR3 in DNA: TGTGCCAGCAGCTTGGTTGCGGGACTGCCCACCAATGAGCAGTTCTTC. Its protein is CASSLVAGLPTNEQFF. Looking up the rest from reference TRBV5-4 and TRBJ2-1 gives the full variable domain: ETGVTQSPTHLIKTRGQQVTLRCSSQSGHNTVSWYQQALGQGPQFIFQYYREEENGRGNFPPRFSGLQFPNYSSELNVNALELDDSALYLCASSLVAGLPTNEQFFGPGTRLTVL.

The rearrangement joins TRBV2 to TRBJ2-3, with 11 bases that match TRBD2. V lost 3 bases to trimming and J lost 4 bases; unmatched junction nucleotides: 0. CDR3 length equals 14 residues. The germline V gene has CDR1 SNHLY and CDR2 FYNNEI. The CDR3 region is CASSEGLAADTQYF. As DNA, the CDR3 is TGTGCCAGCAGTGAGGGACTAGCGGCAGATACGCAGTATTTT. The full variable domain, rest sourced from reference TRBV2 and TRBJ2-3, is EPEVTQTPSHQVTQMGQEVILRCVPISNHLYFYWYRQILGQKVEFLVSFYNNEISEKSEIFDDQFSVERPDGSNFTLKIRSTKLEDSAMYFCASSEGLAADTQYFGPGTRLTVL.

V and J are TRBV28 and TRBJ1-5; D may be TRBD1 (6 bases). V was clipped by 6 bases and J by 5 bases, with 11 bases between them. The CDR3 runs to 13 residues. CDR1 is MDHEN, CDR2 SYDVKM, per germline. The CDR3 nucleotides are TGTGCCAGCAGAACACAGGGATATCAGCCCCAGCATTTT. Translation: CASRTQGYQPQHF.

The chain employs TRBV5-1 and TRBJ2-3, with TRBD1 as a possible D gene (6 bases). Trimming stripped 4 bases from V and 3 bases from J, with 15 bases between. The V gene's germline CDR1 is SGHRS and CDR2 YFSETQ. The CDR3 contains 15 residues. The CDR3 sequence is CASSLTGQPTDTQYF. The CDR3 bases are TGCGCCAGCAGCCTGACGGGACAACCAACAGATACGCAGTATTTT. Variable domain in full (rest from reference TRBV5-1 and TRBJ2-3): KAGVTQTPRYLIKTRGQQVTLSCSPISGHRSVSWYQQTPGQGLQFLFEYFSETQRNKGNFPGRFSGRQFSNSRSEMNVSTLELGDSALYLCASSLTGQPTDTQYFGPGTRLTVL.